This record covers a single T cell receptor (beta chain). Its antigen is not identified. Amplification of TCR beta CDR3 regions used RNA as the template. HTBI primers were the set used in a first-round RT-PCR of the TCR CDR3. One entry per CDR3 protein results from TCRdb running MiXCR on the multiplex PCR reads. The table has around 700,000 distinct CDR3 sequences, 18% seen once. Germline lookup yields CDR1 MGHRA and CDR2 YSYEKL. Trimming removed 2 bases at V and 4 bases at J, with 17 bases between. The CDR3 covers 17 residues. The data are from a study of T cells in Graves' hyperthyroidism and ophthalmopathy. Study context: Peripheral blood was drawn at first diagnosis, prior to all treatment.

Newly diagnosed hyperthyroidism, duration under 2 months, in patients aged 18 to 65. Patients showing uncontrolled infection, other autoimmune disease, pregnancy or lactation were ineligible. Broader study findings: Most thyroid-expanded clonotypes above 0.001 were also found in blood.

This receptor was obtained from a woman aged 50 to 60 with Graves' hyperthyroidism that later progressed to Graves' ophthalmopathy. The genes are TRBV4-1 and TRBJ2-2, with D perhaps assigned TRBD1 or TRBD2 (5 bases each). Sequencing input: blood. CDR3 sequence: CASSQRASGTATGELFF. The CDR3 nucleotides read TGCGCCAGCAGCCAAAGGGCCTCCGGGACGGCCACCGGGGAGCTGTTTTTT.